This T cell receptor beta chain originates from a study of blood T cells in healthy people across ages. For the second PCR, which ran for roughly 6 to 11 cycles, a sample-barcoded 5' primer and a J-beta primer mix were used. TCRdb reanalysed the 5' RACE reads using MiXCR and keeps one entry per CDR3 protein. Altogether some 700,000 distinct CDR3 sequences are present, 20% to 25% being singletons, with the ten largest covering roughly a fifth. Trimming cost V 4 bases and J 4 bases, with 16 bases left between them. The V gene's germline CDR1 is DFQATT and CDR2 SNEGSKA (reference sequence). CDR3 length equals 14 residues. This clonotype turned up a few times.

V and J are TRBV20-1 and TRBJ1-2; D unclear. The sequence was obtained from a man aged 65 to 85 in good health. Sequencing used blood. The CDR3 bases are TGCAGTGCTACGACGGATACAACAATCTATGGCTACACCTTC. It codes for CSATTDTTIYGYTF.